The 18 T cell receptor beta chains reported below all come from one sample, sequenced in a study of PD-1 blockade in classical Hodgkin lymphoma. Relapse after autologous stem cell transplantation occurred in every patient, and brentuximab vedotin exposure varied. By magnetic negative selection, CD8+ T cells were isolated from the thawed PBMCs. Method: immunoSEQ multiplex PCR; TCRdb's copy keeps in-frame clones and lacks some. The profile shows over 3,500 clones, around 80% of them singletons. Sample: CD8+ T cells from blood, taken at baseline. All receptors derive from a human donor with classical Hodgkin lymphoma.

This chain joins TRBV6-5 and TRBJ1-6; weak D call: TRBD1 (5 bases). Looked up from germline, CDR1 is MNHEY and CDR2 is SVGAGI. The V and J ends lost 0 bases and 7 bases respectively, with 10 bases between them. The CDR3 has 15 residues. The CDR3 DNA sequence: TGTGCCAGCAGTTACTCGCAGGGTATGAATTCACCCCTCCACTTT. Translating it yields CASSYSQGMNSPLHF.

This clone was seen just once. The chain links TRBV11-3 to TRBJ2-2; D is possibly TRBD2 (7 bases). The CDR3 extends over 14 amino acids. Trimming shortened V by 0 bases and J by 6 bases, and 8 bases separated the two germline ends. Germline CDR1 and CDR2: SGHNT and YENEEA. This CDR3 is CASSLDGGPGELFF. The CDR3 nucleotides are TGTGCCAGCAGCTTAGACGGGGGGCCCGGGGAGCTGTTTTTT.

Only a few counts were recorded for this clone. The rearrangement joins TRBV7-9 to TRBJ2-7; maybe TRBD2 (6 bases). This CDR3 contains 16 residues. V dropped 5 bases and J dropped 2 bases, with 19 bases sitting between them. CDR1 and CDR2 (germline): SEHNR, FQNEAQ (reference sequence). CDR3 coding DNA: TGTGCCAGCAGCCCGGAGCGGCGGGGTTTTCCCTACGAGCAGTACTTC. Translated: CASSPERRGFPYEQYF. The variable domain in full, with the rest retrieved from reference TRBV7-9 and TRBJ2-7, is DTGVSQNPRHKITKRGQNVTFRCDPISEHNRLYWYRQTLGQGPEFLTYFQNEAQLEKSRLLSDRFSAERPKGSFSTLEIQRTEQGDSAMYLCASSPERRGFPYEQYFGPGTRLTVT.

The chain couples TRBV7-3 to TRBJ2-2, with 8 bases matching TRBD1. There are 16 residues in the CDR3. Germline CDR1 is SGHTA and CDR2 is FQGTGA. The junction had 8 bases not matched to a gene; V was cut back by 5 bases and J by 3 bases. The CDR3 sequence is CASSIDRGLYTGELFF. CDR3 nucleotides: TGTGCCAGCAGCATCGACAGGGGCTTATACACCGGGGAGCTGTTTTTT.

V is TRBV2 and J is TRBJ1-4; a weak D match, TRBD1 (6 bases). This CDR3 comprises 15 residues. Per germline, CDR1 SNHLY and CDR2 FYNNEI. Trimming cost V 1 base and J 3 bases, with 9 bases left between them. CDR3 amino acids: CASSEGGGSNEKLFF. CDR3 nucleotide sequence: TGTGCCAGCAGTGAAGGGGGGGGCTCTAATGAAAAACTGTTTTTT.

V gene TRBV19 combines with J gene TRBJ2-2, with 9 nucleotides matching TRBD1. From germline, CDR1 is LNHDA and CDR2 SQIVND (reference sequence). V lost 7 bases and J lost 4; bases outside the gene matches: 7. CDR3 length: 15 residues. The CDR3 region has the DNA TGTGCCAGTATTCCGGGACAGGGTTTCACCGGGGAGCTGTTTTTT. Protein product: CASIPGQGFTGELFF. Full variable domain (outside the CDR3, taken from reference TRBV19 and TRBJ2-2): DGGITQSPKYLFRKEGQNVTLSCEQNLNHDAMYWYRQDPGQGLRLIYYSQIVNDFQKGDIAEGYSVSREKKESFPLTVTSAQKNPTAFYLCASIPGQGFTGELFFGEGSRLTVL.

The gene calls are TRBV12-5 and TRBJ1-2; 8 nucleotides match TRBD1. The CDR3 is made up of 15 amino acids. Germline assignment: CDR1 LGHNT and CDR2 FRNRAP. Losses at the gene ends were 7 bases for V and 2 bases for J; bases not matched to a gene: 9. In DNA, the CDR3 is TGTGCTAGTGCTGCCCCAGGACAGGGAAACTATGGCTACACCTTC. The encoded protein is CASAAPGQGNYGYTF.

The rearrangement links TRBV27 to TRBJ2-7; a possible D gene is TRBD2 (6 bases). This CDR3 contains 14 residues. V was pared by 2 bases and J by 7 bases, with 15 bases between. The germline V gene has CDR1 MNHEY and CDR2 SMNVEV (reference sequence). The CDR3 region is CASSLEMGGLEQYF. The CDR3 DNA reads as TGTGCCAGCAGTTTAGAGATGGGGGGACTTGAGCAGTACTTC.

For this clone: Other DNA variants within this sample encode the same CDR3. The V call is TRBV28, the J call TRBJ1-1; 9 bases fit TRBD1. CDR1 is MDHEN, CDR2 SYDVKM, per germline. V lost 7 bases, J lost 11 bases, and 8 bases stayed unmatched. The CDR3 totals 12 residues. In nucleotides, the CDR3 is TGTGCCAGCAACCCGGGGACAGGGCGCGCTTTCTTT. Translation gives CASNPGTGRAFF.

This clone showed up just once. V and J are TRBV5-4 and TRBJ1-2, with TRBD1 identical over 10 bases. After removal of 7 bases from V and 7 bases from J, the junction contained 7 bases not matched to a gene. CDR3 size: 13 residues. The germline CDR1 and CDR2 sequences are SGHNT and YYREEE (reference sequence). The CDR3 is CASVPGTGVGYTF. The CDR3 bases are TGTGCCAGCGTGCCCGGGACAGGGGTTGGCTACACCTTC.

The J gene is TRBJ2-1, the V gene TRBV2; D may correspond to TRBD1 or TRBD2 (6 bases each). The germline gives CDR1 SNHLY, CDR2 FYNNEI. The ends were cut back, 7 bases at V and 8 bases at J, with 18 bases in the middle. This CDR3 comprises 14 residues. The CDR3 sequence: CASTSGATRDEQFF. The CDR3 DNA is TGTGCCAGCACCTCGGGGGCCACTAGGGATGAGCAGTTCTTC.

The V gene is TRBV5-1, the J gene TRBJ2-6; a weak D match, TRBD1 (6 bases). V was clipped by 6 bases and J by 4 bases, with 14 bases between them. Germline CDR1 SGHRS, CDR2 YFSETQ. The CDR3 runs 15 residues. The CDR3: CASTPTGTGANVLTF. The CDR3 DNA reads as TGCGCCAGCACCCCAACAGGGACCGGGGCCAACGTCCTGACTTTC.

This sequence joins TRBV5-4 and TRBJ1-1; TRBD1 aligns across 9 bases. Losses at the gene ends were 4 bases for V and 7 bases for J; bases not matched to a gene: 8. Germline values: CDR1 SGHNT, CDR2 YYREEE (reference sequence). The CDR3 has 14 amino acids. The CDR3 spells CASSATGGRDEAFF. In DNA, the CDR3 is TGTGCCAGCAGCGCAACAGGGGGCCGGGATGAAGCTTTCTTT.

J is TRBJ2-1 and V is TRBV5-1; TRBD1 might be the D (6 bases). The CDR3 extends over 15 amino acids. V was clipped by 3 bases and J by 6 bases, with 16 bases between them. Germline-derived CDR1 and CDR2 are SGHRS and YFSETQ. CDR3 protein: CASSSTGSTANEQFF. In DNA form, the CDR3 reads TGCGCCAGCAGCTCGACAGGTTCCACGGCCAATGAGCAGTTCTTC.

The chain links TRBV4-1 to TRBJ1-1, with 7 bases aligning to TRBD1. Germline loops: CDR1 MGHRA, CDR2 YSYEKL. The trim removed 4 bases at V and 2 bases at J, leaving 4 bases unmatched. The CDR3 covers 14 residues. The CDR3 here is CASSRDRVNTEAFF. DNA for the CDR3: TGCGCCAGCAGCCGGGACAGAGTAAACACTGAAGCTTTCTTT.

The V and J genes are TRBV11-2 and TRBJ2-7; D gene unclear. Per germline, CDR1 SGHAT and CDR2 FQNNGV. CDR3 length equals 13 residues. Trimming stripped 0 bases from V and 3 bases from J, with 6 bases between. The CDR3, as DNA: TGTGCCAGCAGCTTAGAGGGCCTCTACGAGCAGTACTTC. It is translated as CASSLEGLYEQYF.

The CDR3 here is CASSSLGDYNSYNEQFF. The DNA for the CDR3 is TGTGCCAGCAGCTCCTTAGGCGACTATAACTCCTACAATGAGCAGTTCTTC. This sequence joins TRBV7-9 and TRBJ2-1; D perhaps matches TRBD2 (5 bases). V shed 4 bases and J shed 0 bases, with 16 bases lying between them. The germline gives CDR1 SEHNR, CDR2 FQNEAQ (reference sequence). The CDR3 length is 17 residues.

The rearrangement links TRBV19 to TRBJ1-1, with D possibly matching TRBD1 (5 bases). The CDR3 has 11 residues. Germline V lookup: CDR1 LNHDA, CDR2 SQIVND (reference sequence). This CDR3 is CGVQANTEAFF. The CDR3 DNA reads TGTGGGGTACAGGCGAACACTGAAGCTTTCTTT.